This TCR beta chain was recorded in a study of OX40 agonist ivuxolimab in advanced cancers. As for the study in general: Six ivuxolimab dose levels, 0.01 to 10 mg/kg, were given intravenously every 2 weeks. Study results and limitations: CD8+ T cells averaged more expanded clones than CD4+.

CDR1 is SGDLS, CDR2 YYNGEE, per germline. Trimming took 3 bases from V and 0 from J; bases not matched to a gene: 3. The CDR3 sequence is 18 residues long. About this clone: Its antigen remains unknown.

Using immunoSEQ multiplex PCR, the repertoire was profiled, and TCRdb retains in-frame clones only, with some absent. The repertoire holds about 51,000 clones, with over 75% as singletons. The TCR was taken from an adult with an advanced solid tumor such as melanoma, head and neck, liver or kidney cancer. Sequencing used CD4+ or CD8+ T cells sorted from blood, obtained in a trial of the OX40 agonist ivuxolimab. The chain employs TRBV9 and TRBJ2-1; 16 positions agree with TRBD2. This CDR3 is CASSEGLAGGSSYNEQFF. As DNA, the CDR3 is TGTGCCAGCAGCGAGGGACTAGCGGGAGGGAGCTCCTACAATGAGCAGTTCTTC.